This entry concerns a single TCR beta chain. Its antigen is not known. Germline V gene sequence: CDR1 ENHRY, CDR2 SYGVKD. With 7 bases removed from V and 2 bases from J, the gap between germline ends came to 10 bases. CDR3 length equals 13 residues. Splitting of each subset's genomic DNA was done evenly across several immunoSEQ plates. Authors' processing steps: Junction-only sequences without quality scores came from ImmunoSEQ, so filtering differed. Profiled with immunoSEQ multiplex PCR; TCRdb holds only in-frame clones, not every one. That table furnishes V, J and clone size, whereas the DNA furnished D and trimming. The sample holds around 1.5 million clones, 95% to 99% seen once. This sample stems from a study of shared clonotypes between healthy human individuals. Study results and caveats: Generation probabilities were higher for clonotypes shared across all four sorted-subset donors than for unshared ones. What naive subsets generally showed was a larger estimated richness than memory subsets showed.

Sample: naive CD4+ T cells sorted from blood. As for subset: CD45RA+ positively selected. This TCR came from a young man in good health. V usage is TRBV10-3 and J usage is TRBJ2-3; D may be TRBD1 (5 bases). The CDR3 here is CAIMGRFTDTQYF. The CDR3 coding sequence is TGTGCCATCATGGGGCGGTTCACAGATACGCAGTATTTT.